The clone carrying this T cell receptor (beta chain) was counted a few times. Its specificity is not known. TCRdb reanalysed the reads using MiXCR and keeps one entry per CDR3 protein. The sample comprises 650,000 to 900,000 distinct CDR3 sequences, about 30% of which are singletons, and about an eighth rests with the top ten. The data belong to a study of T cell repertoires in cytomegalovirus infection. The TCR sequence derives from a human donor in good health (CMV status not recorded). Some clones in this sample may be carry-over from other donors' samples. The sequences come from cultured CD8+ T cells from PBMCs, collected from culture after CMV antigen stimulation.

The CDR3, as DNA: TGTGCCACCAGTTTGGGGACCAATCAGCCCCAGCATTTT. Encoded protein: CATSLGTNQPQHF. The chain couples TRBV24-1 to TRBJ1-5; D may be TRBD1 (5 bases). The V end lost 6 bases, the J end lost 3 bases, and 8 bases lay between the germline ends. Germline V gives CDR1 KGHDR, CDR2 SFDVKD. CDR3 length: 13 residues.